This T cell receptor (beta chain) was sequenced for a study of blood T cell repertoires in COVID-19. Across the whole study: Specimens from acute and convalescent COVID-19 originated in the United States, Italy and Spain. PBMCs, B-cell-depleted T cells, or T cells provided the cDNA or gDNA that made up the material.

In the original processing: The authors estimated nucleated cell counts from reference gene primer amplification. Using immunoSEQ multiplex PCR, the repertoire was profiled, and TCRdb retains in-frame clones only, with some absent. V, J and clone size were drawn from that table, and D and trimming were deduced from the DNA. This sample yields 250,000 to 300,000 clones, of which around nine tenths are seen a single time; approximately 2.2% belongs to the top ten. The V and J ends lost 4 bases and 8 bases respectively, with 8 bases between them. Germline CDR1 is LGHNA and CDR2 is YNFKEQ. This CDR3 contains 11 residues.

The specimen sequenced was peripheral blood. This clonotype originated in a man aged 45-65 years with acute or convalescent COVID-19. The V call is TRBV4-2, the J call TRBJ1-1, with a weak D call TRBD1 (6 bases). This chain's CDR3 is CASSLTGEAFF. The CDR3 DNA reads TGTGCCAGCAGCCTTACAGGGGAAGCTTTCTTT.